The 3 T cell receptor beta chains below were found in one sample sequenced in a study of shared clonotypes between healthy human individuals. The data were produced by immunoSEQ multiplex PCR, yet TCRdb's version contains in-frame clones alone and is incomplete. The table has around 1.4 million clones, 97% to 99% seen once. Sequences were obtained from naive CD4+ T cells sorted from blood. Subset noted: CD45RA+ positively selected. The receptors were sampled from a man aged 30 to 45 in good health.

This chain connects TRBV5-1 to TRBJ2-4; 11 bases are a match to TRBD2. V lost 5 bases to trimming and J lost 4 bases; unmatched junction nucleotides: 2. The germline gives CDR1 SGHRS, CDR2 YFSETQ. The CDR3 extends over 14 amino acids. The CDR3 bases are TGCGCCAGCAGTGGGACTAGCGGTAAAAACATTCAGTACTTC. This gives the protein CASSGTSGKNIQYF. The whole variable domain, filled in from reference TRBV5-1 and TRBJ2-4, reads KAGVTQTPRYLIKTRGQQVTLSCSPISGHRSVSWYQQTPGQGLQFLFEYFSETQRNKGNFPGRFSGRQFSNSRSEMNVSTLELGDSALYLCASSGTSGKNIQYFGAGTRLSVL.

The V gene is TRBV13, the J gene TRBJ2-3, with D uncertain. CDR1 is PRHDT and CDR2 is FYEKMQ in the germline V gene (reference sequence). This CDR3 has 14 residues. V dropped 1 base and J dropped 4 bases, with 9 bases sitting between them. CDR3 amino acids: CASSLVSAADTQYF. The DNA for the CDR3 is TGTGCCAGCAGCTTAGTTAGTGCCGCAGATACGCAGTATTTT.

This clone was seen a single time. The chain carries TRBV30 and TRBJ1-1; D ambiguous. Germline values: CDR1 GTSNPN, CDR2 SVGIG (reference sequence). The CDR3 spans 16 residues. The ends were cut back, 3 bases at V and 2 bases at J, with 19 bases in the middle. The CDR3 sequence: CAWRIAAANVNTEAFF. The CDR3 DNA is TGTGCCTGGAGGATAGCAGCGGCCAACGTCAACACTGAAGCTTTCTTT.